Listed here are 19 T cell receptor beta chains from one sample, sequenced in a study of CD4 and CD8 cells across lung adenocarcinoma regions. TCRdb passed the PCR reads through MiXCR, listing each CDR3 protein once. This sample yields 3,000 to 4,000 distinct CDR3 sequences, of which 45% to 65% are seen a single time; roughly a third belongs to the top ten. The sequenced sample was CD4+ T cells from the center of a lung tumor. These receptors all come from a female donor with lung adenocarcinoma. The CD4 and CD8 labels of this study may be unreliable.

The rearrangement uses TRBV15 and TRBJ1-5; unclear D gene. The CDR3 runs to 12 residues. V was trimmed by 1 base and J by 4 bases, leaving 2 bases between them. The germline V gene has CDR1 LNHNV and CDR2 YYDKDF (reference sequence). In nucleotides, the CDR3 is TGTGCCACCAGCAGAGGTAATCAGCCCCAGCATTTT. As protein: CATSRGNQPQHF.

The chain employs TRBV27 and TRBJ2-3; TRBD1 agrees at 7 bases. This CDR3 comprises 15 residues. Germline V CDR1 and CDR2: MNHEY, SMNVEV (reference sequence). The V segment lost 3 bases and the J segment 4 bases; nucleotides outside the gene matches: 7. The CDR3 reads CASSFWDRQPDTQYF. The CDR3 DNA reads TGTGCCAGCAGTTTTTGGGACAGACAACCAGATACGCAGTATTTT.

V is TRBV6-1 and J is TRBJ1-2; the match to TRBD1 covers 10 bases. This CDR3 contains 16 residues. CDR1 MNHNS and CDR2 SASEGT come from the germline V gene. The junction had 7 bases not matched to a gene; V was cut back by 2 bases and J by 4 bases. This CDR3 reads CASSESHRDRGYGYTF. For the CDR3, the DNA is TGTGCCAGCAGTGAAAGCCACAGGGACAGGGGCTATGGCTACACCTTC.

The chain joins TRBV10-1 to TRBJ2-3; D might be TRBD1 or TRBD2, each matching 5 bases. The CDR3 consists of 13 residues. V lost 10 bases, J lost 12 bases, and 23 bases lay in between. CDR1 and CDR2 (germline): WNHNN, SYGVQD (reference sequence). CDR3 in amino acids: CATGLGGKDIQYF. For the CDR3, the DNA is TGCGCCACGGGGCTAGGAGGTAAAGATATTCAGTATTTT.

The sample holds a few counts of this clonotype. V gene TRBV27 combines with J gene TRBJ2-6; D tentatively fits TRBD1 or TRBD2 (5 bases each). Germline CDR1 reads MNHEY; CDR2 reads SMNVEV (reference sequence). V was trimmed by 3 bases and J by 3 bases, leaving 9 bases between them. The CDR3 has 15 amino acids. CDR3 amino acids: CASSFLGVGANVLTF. The CDR3 DNA sequence: TGTGCCAGCAGTTTTCTGGGGGTTGGGGCCAACGTCCTGACTTTC.

This rearrangement joins TRBV6-1 to TRBJ2-1, with TRBD1 as a possible D gene (7 bases). From germline, CDR1 is MNHNS and CDR2 SASEGT. The CDR3 is 14 amino acids. V lost 5 bases and J lost 9, with 17 bases in between. The CDR3 protein is CASSRGTVNGEQFF. As DNA, the CDR3 is TGTGCCAGCAGTCGCGGGACAGTTAATGGTGAGCAGTTCTTC.

This clonotype was observed once. One end of the junction varies from germline; a read error may be responsible. J is TRBJ2-3 and V is TRBV10-1; TRBD2 aligns across 7 bases. The CDR3 sequence is 13 residues long. Germline CDR1 reads WNHNN; CDR2 reads SYGVQD (reference sequence). This CDR3 reads CATGLGGTETQYF. In nucleotides, the CDR3 is TGCGCCACCGGACTAGGAGGCACAGAGACCCAGTATTTC.

This clonotype turned up a few times. The chain couples TRBV6-1 to TRBJ2-2, with 11 bases identical to TRBD1. CDR3 length: 14 amino acids. Germline values: CDR1 MNHNS, CDR2 SASEGT. V was pared by 6 bases and J by 7 bases, with 4 bases of the junction left unmatched. CDR3 DNA sequence: TGTGCCAGCAGCCGGACAGGGGGCGGCGGGGAGCTGTTTTTT. It is translated as CASSRTGGGGELFF.

By share, this clonotype ranks as medium-sized. The V call is TRBV25-1, the J call TRBJ2-1, with D possibly TRBD2 on 5 matching bases. With the DNA end fitting TRBJ2-7 better, the J assignment may be wrong. CDR1 and CDR2 (germline): MGHDK, SYGVNS. The CDR3 sequence is 12 residues long. DNA of the CDR3: TGTGCCAGCAGTTCCGAGGGTTACGAGCAGTACTTC. This translates into CASSSEGYEQYF.

This sequence joins TRBV6-1 and TRBJ2-2, with D uncertain. Trimming cost V 2 bases and J 13 bases, with 23 bases left between them. This CDR3 contains 16 residues. Germline CDR1 and CDR2: MNHNS and SASEGT. The CDR3 region is CASSENPGLNTETLFF. The CDR3 nucleotides are TGTGCCAGCAGTGAAAACCCAGGATTGAACACCGAGACGCTGTTTTTT.

This clonotype was observed once. The chain joins TRBV20-1 to TRBJ2-1, with 10 bases identical to TRBD2. The CDR3 sequence is 14 residues long. With 2 bases clipped from V and 9 bases from J, the junction kept 7 bases outside the gene matches. In germline, CDR1 is DFQATT, CDR2 SNEGSKA (reference sequence). DNA of the CDR3: TGCAGTGCTAGAACCCTAGCGGGAGCGAGTGAGCAGTTCTTC. Translating gives CSARTLAGASEQFF.

The chain links TRBV4-1 to TRBJ1-2; the match to TRBD1 covers 9 bases. The CDR3 consists of 16 residues. The ends lost 3 bases at V and 7 bases at J; junction bases unmatched: 12. CDR1 MGHRA and CDR2 YSYEKL come from the germline V gene. CDR3 residues: CASSHATGTGYRGYTF. CDR3 DNA: TGCGCCAGCAGCCATGCTACCGGGACAGGGTACCGTGGCTACACCTTC.

The rearrangement joins TRBV6-1 to TRBJ2-5; D is perhaps TRBD1 (6 bases). The germline gives CDR1 MNHNS, CDR2 SASEGT. The CDR3 extends over 13 amino acids. The V and J ends lost 4 bases and 5 bases respectively, with 11 bases between them. The DNA of the CDR3 is TGTGCCAGCAGTGTTCCCAGGGGCGAGACCCAGTACTTC. As protein: CASSVPRGETQYF.

This sequence joins TRBV11-3 and TRBJ2-3, with D unresolved. The CDR3 extends over 13 amino acids. V lost 0 bases and J 4 bases, leaving 5 bases between the germline ends. Looked up from germline, CDR1 is SGHNT and CDR2 is YENEEA. The CDR3 DNA reads as TGTGCCAGCAGCTTAGAGGGCCCAGATACGCAGTATTTT. Protein sequence: CASSLEGPDTQYF.

Only a few counts were recorded for this clonotype. The V and J genes are TRBV25-1 and TRBJ1-6; D remains unclear. CDR1 is MGHDK, CDR2 SYGVNS, per germline. The CDR3 runs 13 residues. V was cut by 4 bases and J by 7 bases, with 8 bases left in between. In DNA, the CDR3 is TGTGCCAGCAGTGTCCAGGACAATTCACCCCTCCACTTT. This codes for CASSVQDNSPLHF. Together with reference TRBV25-1 and TRBJ1-6, the CDR3 gives the full variable domain: EADIYQTPRYLVIGTGKKITLECSQTMGHDKMYWYQQDPGMELHLIHYSYGVNSTEKGDLSSESTVSRIRTEHFPLTLESARPSHTSQYLCASSVQDNSPLHFGNGTRLTVT.

The J gene is TRBJ2-4, the V gene TRBV25-1; D is undetermined. The closer fit of TRBJ2-1 to the DNA end suggests the J call may be wrong. The germline V gene encodes CDR1 MGHDK and CDR2 SYGVNS. CDR3 length: 12 amino acids. The chain's CDR3 is CASSASGDIQFF. The CDR3 DNA sequence: TGTGCCAGCAGTGCCAGTGGCGACATTCAGTTCTTC.

Judged by abundance, this clonotype is medium-sized (0.01 to 0.1%). V and J are TRBV6-4 and TRBJ2-2; tentative D call: TRBD2 (6 bases). With 3 bases removed from V and 3 bases from J, the gap between germline ends came to 8 bases. This CDR3 is 14 amino acids long. Germline CDR1 reads MRHNA; CDR2 reads SNTAGT. DNA for the CDR3: TGTGCCAGCAGTGAAGGGGAGGACACCGGGGAGCTGTTTTTT. It codes for CASSEGEDTGELFF.

The chain links TRBV6-1 to TRBJ2-1; either TRBD1 or TRBD2 may supply D (5 bases each). The J call is doubtful: the DNA matches TRBJ2-7 better. The CDR3 runs 14 residues. Germline lookup yields CDR1 MNHNS and CDR2 SASEGT. The CDR3 DNA reads as TGTGCCAGCAGGCCGGGACGGAACTCCTACGAGCAGTACTTC. This sequence encodes CASRPGRNSYEQYF.

This clonotype was picked up a small number of times. The rearrangement links TRBV25-1 to TRBJ2-1, with TRBD2 matching 11 bases. J lost 2 bases, V lost 3 bases, and 3 bases had no gene match. The germline V gene has CDR1 MGHDK and CDR2 SYGVNS. There are 16 residues in the CDR3. CDR3 bases: TGTGCCAGCAGTGAGCTAGCGGGAGGAGCCTACAATGAGCAGTTCTTC. Translated, it gives CASSELAGGAYNEQFF.